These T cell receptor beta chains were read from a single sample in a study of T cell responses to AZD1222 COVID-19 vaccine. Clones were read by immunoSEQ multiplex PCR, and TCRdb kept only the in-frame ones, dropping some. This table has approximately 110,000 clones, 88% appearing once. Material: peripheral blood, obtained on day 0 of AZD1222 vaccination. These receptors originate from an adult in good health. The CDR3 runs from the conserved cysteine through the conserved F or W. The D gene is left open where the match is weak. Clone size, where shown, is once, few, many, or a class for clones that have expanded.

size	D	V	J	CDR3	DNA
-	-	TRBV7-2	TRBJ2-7	CASSRNDGSYEQYF	TGTGCCAGCAGCCGTAACGACGGGTCCTACGAGCAGTACTTC
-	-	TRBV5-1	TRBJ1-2	CASSFRDSRVYGYTF	TGCGCCAGCAGCTTTCGGGACTCCCGGGTCTATGGCTACACCTTC
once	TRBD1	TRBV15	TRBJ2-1	CATSRREWDRDPFEQFF	TGTGCCACCAGCAGGAGGGAATGGGACAGGGACCCTTTTGAGCAGTTCTTC
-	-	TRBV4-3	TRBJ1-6	CASSQERGHNSPLHF	TGCGCCAGCAGCCAAGAGCGGGGTCACAATTCACCCCTCCACTTT
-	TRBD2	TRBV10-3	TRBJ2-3	CAIRASGGRWVDTQYF	TGTGCCATCAGAGCATCGGGGGGGCGGTGGGTAGATACGCAGTATTTT
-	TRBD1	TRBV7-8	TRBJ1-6	CASSLEGTGYSPLHF	TGTGCCAGCAGCTTAGAAGGGACAGGGTACTCACCCCTCCACTTT
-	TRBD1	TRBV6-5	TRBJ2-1	CASSRMRTGDNEQFF	TGTGCCAGCAGTCGCATGAGGACAGGTGACAATGAGCAGTTCTTC
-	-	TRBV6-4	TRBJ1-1	CASRTQGSATEAFF	TGTGCCAGCAGAACCCAGGGCTCTGCCACTGAAGCTTTCTTT
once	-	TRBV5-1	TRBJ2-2	CASSTSWGGELFF	TGCGCCAGCAGCACTAGCTGGGGCGGGGAGCTGTTTTTT
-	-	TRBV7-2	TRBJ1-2	CASSLGGLTDYGYTF	TGTGCCAGCAGCTTAGGAGGCCTCACGGACTATGGCTACACCTTC
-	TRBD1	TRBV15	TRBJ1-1	CATSRGEGADTEAFF	TGTGCCACCAGCAGAGGTGAGGGGGCGGACACTGAAGCTTTCTTT
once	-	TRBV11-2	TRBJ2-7	CASSLGQTYEQYF	TGTGCCAGCAGCTTAGGACAAACCTACGAGCAGTACTTC
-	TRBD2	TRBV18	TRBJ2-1	CASSVLAGGHNEQFF	TGTGCCAGCTCGGTACTAGCGGGGGGTCACAATGAGCAGTTCTTC
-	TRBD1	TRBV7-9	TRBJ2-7	CASSYRQGQGSQQYF	TGTGCCAGCAGCTATCGTCAGGGACAGGGCTCGCAGCAGTACTTC
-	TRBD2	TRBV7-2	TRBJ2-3	CASSFGSGGAGDTQYF	TGTGCCAGCAGCTTTGGTAGCGGGGGGGCCGGGGATACGCAGTATTTT
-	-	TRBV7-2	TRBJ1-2	CASSLALVLGYGYTF	TGTGCCAGCAGCTTAGCGTTGGTCCTGGGCTATGGCTACACCTTC
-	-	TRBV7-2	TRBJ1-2	CASSATPLGYGYTF	TGTGCCAGCAGCGCAACACCTTTGGGCTATGGCTACACCTTC
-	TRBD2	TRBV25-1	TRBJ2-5	CASSFSGEAETQYF	TGTGCCAGCAGCTTTAGCGGGGAGGCAGAGACCCAGTACTTC
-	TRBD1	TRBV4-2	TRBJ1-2	CASSQATGGDGYTF	TGTGCCAGCAGCCAAGCAACAGGGGGGGATGGCTACACCTTC
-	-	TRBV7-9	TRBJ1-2	CASSSEYGNYGYTF	TGTGCCAGCAGCTCCGAGTATGGTAACTATGGCTACACCTTC
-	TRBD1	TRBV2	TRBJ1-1	CASSPTGRATEAFF	TGTGCCAGCAGTCCGACAGGGAGGGCCACTGAAGCTTTCTTT
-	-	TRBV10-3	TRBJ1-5	CAISAGASNQPQHF	TGTGCCATCAGTGCCGGAGCGAGCAATCAGCCCCAGCATTTT
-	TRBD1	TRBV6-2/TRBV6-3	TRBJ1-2	CASSITTGASYGYTF	TGTGCCAGCAGTATAACGACAGGGGCCTCCTATGGCTACACCTTC
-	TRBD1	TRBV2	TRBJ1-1	CADLYRGDTEAFF	TGTGCCGACCTATACAGGGGTGACACTGAAGCTTTCTTT
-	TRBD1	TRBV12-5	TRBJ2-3	CASSRRSGQDSTDTQYF	TGTGCTAGTTCCCGCCGCTCGGGACAGGACAGCACAGATACGCAGTATTTT
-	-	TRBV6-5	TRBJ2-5	CASRQQGGGQTQYF	TGTGCCAGCAGACAACAGGGTGGAGGGCAGACCCAGTACTTC
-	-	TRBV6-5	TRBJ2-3	CASSLLNWDTQYF	TGTGCCAGCAGCCTACTCAATTGGGATACGCAGTATTTT
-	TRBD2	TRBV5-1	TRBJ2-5	CASSLGGGETQYF	TGCGCCAGCAGCTTGGGCGGGGGAGAGACCCAGTACTTC
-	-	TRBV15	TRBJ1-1	CATSRDMNTEAFF	TGTGCCACCAGCAGAGATATGAACACTGAAGCTTTCTTT
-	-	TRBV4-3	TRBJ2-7	CASSQDIGGSYEQYF	TGCGCCAGCAGCCAAGATATAGGTGGATCCTACGAGCAGTACTTC
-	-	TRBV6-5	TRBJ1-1	CASSPRTTMNTEAFF	TGTGCCAGCAGTCCCCGGACGACCATGAACACTGAAGCTTTCTTT
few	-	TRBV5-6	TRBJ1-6	CASSFNSFPPLHF	TGTGCCAGCAGCTTTAACAGCTTTCCACCCCTCCACTTT
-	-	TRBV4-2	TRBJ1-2	CASSQDFGYGYTF	TGTGCCAGCAGCCAAGATTTCGGCTATGGCTACACCTTC
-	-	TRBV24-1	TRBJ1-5	CATSDGGHQVSNQPQHF	TGTGCCACCAGTGATGGGGGACACCAAGTTAGCAATCAGCCCCAGCATTTT
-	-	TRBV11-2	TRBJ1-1	CASSPQENTEAFF	TGTGCCAGCAGTCCTCAAGAGAACACTGAAGCTTTCTTT
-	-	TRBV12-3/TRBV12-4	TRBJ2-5	CASRARLEQYF	TGTGCCAGCAGGGCCCGGTTAGAGCAGTACTTC
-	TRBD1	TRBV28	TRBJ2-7	CASSPDHRGEQYF	TGTGCCAGCAGTCCCGACCACAGGGGCGAGCAGTACTTC
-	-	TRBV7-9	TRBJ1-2	CASSSYRAFYGYTF	TGTGCCAGCAGCTCATACAGGGCCTTCTATGGCTACACCTTC
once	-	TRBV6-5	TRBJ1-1	CASSTVGGDTEAFF	TGTGCCAGCAGCACTGTAGGGGGAGACACTGAAGCTTTCTTT
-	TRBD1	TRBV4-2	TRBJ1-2	CASSQTGGDYGYTF	TGTGCCAGCAGCCAAACAGGGGGTGACTATGGCTACACCTTC
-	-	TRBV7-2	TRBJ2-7	CASSLDSQAYEQYF	TGTGCCAGCAGCTTAGACAGTCAAGCCTACGAGCAGTACTTC
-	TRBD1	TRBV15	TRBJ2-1	CATSSDRDNEQFF	TGTGCCACCAGCAGTGACAGGGACAATGAGCAGTTCTTC
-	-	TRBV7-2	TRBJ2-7	CASSSRSSYEQYF	TGTGCCAGCAGCTCTCGAAGCTCCTACGAGCAGTACTTC
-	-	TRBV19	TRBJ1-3	CASSPPGFSGNTIYF	TGTGCCAGTAGTCCACCGGGGTTCTCTGGAAACACCATATATTTT
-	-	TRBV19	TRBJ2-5	CASSTRRGSQETQYF	TGTGCCAGTAGTACCCGACGGGGCTCCCAAGAGACCCAGTACTTC
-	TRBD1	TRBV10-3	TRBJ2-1	CAINDRGGWDEQFF	TGTGCCATCAACGACAGGGGCGGATGGGATGAGCAGTTCTTC
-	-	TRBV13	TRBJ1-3	CASSLAGAGNTIYF	TGTGCCAGCAGCTTAGCTGGGGCTGGAAACACCATATATTTT
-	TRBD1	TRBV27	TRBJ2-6	CASSPGQGAPGANVLTF	TGTGCCAGCAGTCCCGGACAGGGGGCGCCCGGGGCCAACGTCCTGACTTTC
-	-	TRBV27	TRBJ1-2	CASSEPRGYGYTF	TGTGCCAGCTCCGAGCCGAGGGGCTATGGCTACACCTTC
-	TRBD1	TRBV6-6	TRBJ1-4	CASRDYRGENEKLFF	TGTGCCAGCAGAGACTACAGGGGAGAGAATGAAAAACTGTTTTTT